The 27 T cell receptor beta chains below all came from one sample that was sequenced in a study of shared clonotypes between healthy human individuals. Method: immunoSEQ multiplex PCR; TCRdb's copy keeps in-frame clones and lacks some. Of 1 million to 1.2 million clones listed, 60% to 80% are singletons. Sample: memory CD4+ T cells from PBMCs. Subset described: CD45RA-negative fraction. All receptors derive from a man younger than 35 in good health. Some clones in this sample may be carry-over from other donors' samples.

The chain recombines TRBV5-6 with TRBJ2-1; the D is unclear. CDR3 length: 16 residues. V lost 2 bases to trimming and J lost 6 bases, with 18 bases between them. Germline V lookup: CDR1 SGHDT, CDR2 YYEEEE. The CDR3 DNA sequence: TGTGCCAGCAGCTTTATGGAGCCCGTACTTCTCAATGAGCAGTTCTTC. Protein: CASSFMEPVLLNEQFF.

A word on this clone: This probably arose from a read error, given a far larger clone one base away. V gene TRBV6-5 combines with J gene TRBJ2-5; 9 positions match TRBD2. Per the germline V gene, CDR1 is MNHEY and CDR2 is SVGAGI. The V segment lost 10 bases and the J segment 10 bases; nucleotides outside the gene matches: 13. There are 13 residues in the CDR3. DNA for the CDR3: TGTGCCACTCGACCGGGACTAGCTCTGGACCAGTACTTC. Encoded protein: CATRPGLALDQYF.

The J gene is TRBJ2-2, the V gene TRBV7-2; D uncertain. V shed 3 bases and J shed 0 bases, with 2 bases lying between them. Per the germline V gene, CDR1 is SGHTA and CDR2 is FQGNSA. The CDR3 has 13 residues. CDR3 nucleotide sequence: TGTGCCAGCAGCTTCCCGAACACCGGGGAGCTGTTTTTT. It yields the protein CASSFPNTGELFF.

The chain combines TRBV5-6 with TRBJ2-5, with TRBD2 matching 9 bases. This CDR3 is 18 amino acids long. The germline CDR1 and CDR2 sequences are SGHDT and YYEEEE. V shed 0 bases and J 3 bases; nucleotides not matched to a gene: 12. The CDR3 DNA follows: TGTGCCAGCAGCTTGGCCGGCTTCTCGGCTAGCGGGAAAGAGACCCAGTACTTC. Translation gives CASSLAGFSASGKETQYF.

J is TRBJ1-2 and V is TRBV5-6; D possibly corresponds to TRBD1 (6 bases). CDR3 size: 15 residues. Per the germline V gene, CDR1 is SGHDT and CDR2 is YYEEEE. Trimming left V 0 bases short and J 8 bases short, with 17 bases between. The CDR3 region has the DNA TGTGCCAGCAGCTTGGGCCTACAGGGTCTTCGGGGCTACACCTTC. This sequence encodes CASSLGLQGLRGYTF.

The V call is TRBV5-6, the J call TRBJ1-2; D possibly corresponds to TRBD1 (5 bases). CDR1 SGHDT and CDR2 YYEEEE come from the germline V gene. V lost 4 bases, J lost 3 bases, and 16 bases lay in between. The CDR3 loop spans 15 amino acids. The CDR3 reads CASSTTNQGDYGYTF. CDR3 DNA: TGTGCCAGCAGCACAACAAACCAGGGAGACTATGGCTACACCTTC. The complete variable domain, with remaining parts taken from reference TRBV5-6 and TRBJ1-2, reads DAGVTQSPTHLIKTRGQQVTLRCSPKSGHDTVSWYQQALGQGPQFIFQYYEEEERQRGNFPDRFSGHQFPNYSSELNVNALLLGDSALYLCASSTTNQGDYGYTFGSGTRLTVV.

This clone appeared a few times. This chain joins TRBV28 and TRBJ1-5; no reliable D call. This CDR3 spans 14 amino acids. Trimming cost V 0 bases and J 3 bases, with 6 bases left between them. Germline V gives CDR1 MDHEN, CDR2 SYDVKM. The CDR3 bases are TGTGCCAGCAGTTTATGGCCAGCCAATCAGCCCCAGCATTTT. It codes for CASSLWPANQPQHF.

The CDR3 sequence is CASSKDIPYEQYF. The CDR3 coding sequence is TGTGCCAGCAGCAAAGATATCCCCTACGAGCAGTACTTC. The genes are TRBV21-1 and TRBJ2-7; TRBD2, the table's D call, was not compared with the DNA. TRBV21-1 is deemed a pseudogene. CDR3 length: 13 residues.

V gene TRBV27 combines with J gene TRBJ2-4; D may be TRBD1 (6 bases). Trimming shortened V by 8 bases and J by 4 bases, and 12 bases separated the two germline ends. CDR1 MNHEY and CDR2 SMNVEV come from the germline V gene (reference sequence). The CDR3 is 13 residues long. The CDR3 DNA sequence: TGTGCCAGCGCCACGGGACAAAAAAACATTCAGTACTTC. Residues: CASATGQKNIQYF.

The chain has TRBV9 and TRBJ2-7; D perhaps matches TRBD2 (5 bases). V was pared by 1 base and J by 6 bases, with 11 bases between. The CDR3 runs 13 residues. The germline V gene encodes CDR1 SGDLS and CDR2 YYNGEE. This CDR3 reads CASSVRLGGEQYF. For the CDR3, the DNA is TGTGCCAGCAGCGTACGACTTGGAGGCGAGCAGTACTTC.

The CDR3 reads CASSEAPLDRAKEQYF. The CDR3 DNA follows: TGTGCCAGCAGTGAAGCCCCTTTAGACAGGGCAAAGGAGCAGTACTTC. The chain couples TRBV6-1 to TRBJ2-7, with 7 bases identical to TRBD1. After removal of 0 bases from V and 7 bases from J, the junction contained 12 bases not matched to a gene. The germline CDR1 and CDR2 sequences are MNHNS and SASEGT. This CDR3 region has 16 residues.

As concerns this clone: The junction departs from germline at one end; a sequencing error may be responsible. This chain connects TRBV5-1 to TRBJ1-4; 7 nucleotides agree with TRBD1. The CDR3 has 15 amino acids. Germline V CDR1 and CDR2: SGHRS, YFSETQ. The CDR3 loop reads CAGSWEGQRNEKLFF. In DNA, the CDR3 is TGCGCCGGCAGCTGGGAGGGACAGAGAAATGAAAAACTGTTTTTT.

V gene TRBV6-5 combines with J gene TRBJ1-2; D remains ambiguous. This CDR3 is built from 12 residues. In germline, CDR1 is MNHEY, CDR2 SVGAGI. V was shortened by 6 bases and J by 4 bases, with 9 bases between the two germline ends. The CDR3, as DNA: TGTGCCAGCAGCCAGGACCCCTATGGCTACACCTTC. Amino acids: CASSQDPYGYTF.

This clone showed up just a few times. The CDR3 region has the DNA TGTGCCACCCAGTTACTGGGACAGGGGTACAACTATGGCTACACCTTC. It yields the protein CATQLLGQGYNYGYTF. The chain recombines TRBV28 with TRBJ1-2; 10 bases fit TRBD1. After removal of 10 bases from V and 2 bases from J, the junction contained 13 bases not matched to a gene. CDR3 length equals 16 residues. Per germline, CDR1 MDHEN and CDR2 SYDVKM.

The chain employs TRBV2 and TRBJ2-3, with D perhaps matching TRBD1 or TRBD2 (6 bases each). The CDR3 has 15 residues. Trimming removed 5 bases at V and 6 bases at J, with 18 bases between. CDR1 and CDR2 from the germline V gene are SNHLY and FYNNEI. DNA for the CDR3: TGTGCCAGCAGTCCACACGGGGGCGGCGGGGATACGCAGTATTTT. Its protein is CASSPHGGGGDTQYF.

This clone appeared a few times. The genes are TRBV28 and TRBJ1-5; TRBD1 might be the D (6 bases). CDR3 length: 16 residues. The V end lost 6 bases, the J end lost 1 base, and 16 bases lay between the germline ends. CDR1 is MDHEN and CDR2 is SYDVKM in the germline V gene. CDR3: CASRISGGWSNQPQHF. The CDR3 nucleotides are TGTGCCAGCAGGATCTCGGGGGGCTGGAGCAATCAGCCCCAGCATTTT.

This clone came up once. This sample includes further DNA sequences coding for the same CDR3. As DNA, the CDR3 is TGTGCCAGCAGCTCCCAGGGTGGCTACAATGAGCAGTTCTTC. Translating gives CASSSQGGYNEQFF. This chain uses TRBV7-3 with TRBJ2-1, with D perhaps TRBD1 (5 bases). Germline CDR1 reads SGHTA; CDR2 reads FQGTGA. This CDR3 has 14 amino acids. Trimming cost V 4 bases and J 3 bases, with 10 bases left between them.

This chain connects TRBV12-2 to TRBJ2-7; TRBD1, the table's D call, lacks a check against the DNA. TRBV12-2 is tagged as a pseudogene. This CDR3 region has 17 residues. The CDR3, as DNA: TGTGCAAGTCGCTTAGTGGTAGTGGCAGGCCCTGCCTACGAGCAGTACTTC. Amino acid sequence: CASRLVVVAGPAYEQYF.

The CDR3: CASSGGGGWGEQFF. CDR3 in DNA: TGTGCCAGCAGCGGAGGAGGTGGTTGGGGCGAGCAGTTCTTC. The chain combines TRBV9 with TRBJ2-1; perhaps D is TRBD1 or TRBD2 (5 bases each). The CDR3 covers 14 residues. The germline V gene encodes CDR1 SGDLS and CDR2 YYNGEE. Trimming left V 3 bases short and J 10 bases short, with 17 bases between.

V usage is TRBV5-1 and J usage is TRBJ2-3; 7 bases are shared with TRBD2. This CDR3 contains 16 residues. Germline values: CDR1 SGHRS, CDR2 YFSETQ. The V gene end was trimmed by 0 bases and the J gene end by 2 bases; junction bases not matched to a gene: 6. CDR3 sequence (DNA): TGCGCCAGCAGCTTGGTATTGGGAGGGGCCACAGATACGCAGTATTTT. Protein sequence: CASSLVLGGATDTQYF. Complete variable domain (other parts from reference TRBV5-1 and TRBJ2-3): KAGVTQTPRYLIKTRGQQVTLSCSPISGHRSVSWYQQTPGQGLQFLFEYFSETQRNKGNFPGRFSGRQFSNSRSEMNVSTLELGDSALYLCASSLVLGGATDTQYFGPGTRLTVL.

The count of this clone is one. The CDR3 loop is CASRKGAGNTIYF. The CDR3, as DNA: TGTGCCAGCCGCAAGGGGGCTGGAAACACCATATATTTT. The chain carries TRBV28 and TRBJ1-3; D is perhaps TRBD1 (6 bases). This CDR3 region has 13 residues. CDR1 and CDR2 from the germline V gene are MDHEN and SYDVKM. Trimming shortened V by 8 bases and J by 2 bases, and 10 bases separated the two germline ends.

This clone occurred a few times. Additional DNA sequences in this sample encode the identical CDR3. This sequence joins TRBV18 and TRBJ2-5; no clear D gene. With 3 bases removed from V and 2 bases from J, the gap between germline ends came to 7 bases. Germline-derived CDR1 and CDR2 are KGHSH and LQKENI. The CDR3 is made up of 13 amino acids. The CDR3 region is CASSPDRQETQYF. The DNA of the CDR3 is TGTGCCAGCTCACCTGATCGGCAAGAGACCCAGTACTTC.

This clone showed up just once. It may be a read error: a sequence one base away is much more abundant. Other DNA sequences within the sample encode an identical CDR3. V usage is TRBV7-9 and J usage is TRBJ2-5, with D uncertain. CDR1 is SEHNR and CDR2 is FQNEAQ in the germline V gene (reference sequence). CDR3 size: 11 residues. V dropped 6 bases and J dropped 2 bases, with 4 bases sitting between them. The chain's CDR3 is CASSRQETQYF. The CDR3 DNA is TGTGCCAGCAGTAGACAAGAGACCCAGTACTTC.

The chain is built from TRBV11-2 and TRBJ1-1; 7 bases line up with TRBD1. Germline CDR1 and CDR2: SGHAT and FQNNGV. This CDR3 contains 19 residues. The V and J ends lost 0 bases and 0 bases, in that order; junction bases with no gene match: 13. The DNA for the CDR3 is TGTGCCAGCAGCTTAGAGAGGCCGAGGGACAGATACATGAACACTGAAGCTTTCTTT. Amino acids: CASSLERPRDRYMNTEAFF.

The V gene is TRBV6-5, the J gene TRBJ1-2; the match to TRBD1 covers 9 bases. From germline, CDR1 is MNHEY and CDR2 SVGAGI. This CDR3 is built from 12 residues. V lost 8 bases and J lost 7; bases outside the gene matches: 5. The DNA of the CDR3 is TGTGCCAGCGGGACAGGGTTGGTTGGCTACACCTTC. Residues: CASGTGLVGYTF.

The chain has TRBV5-1 and TRBJ2-3; D is possibly TRBD2 (6 bases). Germline V lookup: CDR1 SGHRS, CDR2 YFSETQ. The ends were cut back, 4 bases at V and 2 bases at J, with 14 bases in the middle. The CDR3 has 15 residues. The CDR3 region is CASSPGTAATDTQYF. Written as DNA, the CDR3 is TGCGCCAGCAGCCCCGGGACTGCAGCCACAGATACGCAGTATTTT.

The gene calls are TRBV28 and TRBJ1-6; possibly TRBD1 for D (6 bases). Germline-derived CDR1 and CDR2 are MDHEN and SYDVKM. This CDR3 contains 14 residues. Trimming cost V 9 bases and J 7 bases, with 16 bases left between them. The CDR3 bases are TGTGCCAGTATCAAGGGGGGTTACAATTCACCCCTCCACTTT. Protein sequence: CASIKGGYNSPLHF.